The 29 T cell receptor beta chains below come from one sample, sequenced in a study of identical twins (dated by TCRdb to the mid-2010s). The library was prepared using 5' RACE. TCRdb shows the sequencer as Illumina HiSeq 2000. TCRdb itself trimmed the public reads at Q25 with fastp, ran MiXCR and retained productive beta chains. CDR3 protein duplicates are merged, each entry listing the most common genes and DNA. This sample comprises a few hundred thousand distinct CDR3 sequences, roughly 8% of them detected only once. The top ten clonotypes cover less than 4% of the sample. This sample also appeared in a second study, on yellow fever vaccine responses in identical twins.

The specimen was CD8+ T cells sorted from blood. The source of these receptors is a woman between 18 and 29 years old in good health.

CDR3 amino acids: CASRTGSFYEQYF. The CDR3, as DNA: TGTGCCAGCAGGACGGGTTCCTTCTACGAGCAGTACTTC. V is TRBV27 and J is TRBJ2-7; D is uncertain. The CDR3 contains 13 residues. Looked up from germline, CDR1 is MNHEY and CDR2 is SMNVEV (reference sequence). V shed 6 bases and J shed 3 bases, with 12 bases lying between them.

The gene calls are TRBV3-1 and TRBJ2-2; maybe TRBD2 (6 bases). The CDR3 consists of 17 residues. Germline CDR1 and CDR2: LGHDT and YNNKEL (reference sequence). V was cut by 0 bases and J by 3 bases, with 14 bases left in between. CDR3 nucleotide sequence: TGTGCCAGCAGCCAAGATCTGGAGCCGGGGGACACCGGGGAGCTGTTTTTT. Encoded protein: CASSQDLEPGDTGELFF.

The J gene is TRBJ2-1, the V gene TRBV6-5; no clear D. Deletions cut 2 bases from V and 2 bases from J, with 19 bases between. The CDR3 consists of 18 residues. Germline V CDR1 and CDR2: MNHEY, SVGAGI. CDR3 protein: CASSYPLQSPTPYNEQFF. The CDR3 nucleotides are TGTGCCAGCAGTTACCCACTACAAAGCCCTACTCCCTACAATGAGCAGTTCTTC.

This chain connects TRBV28 to TRBJ2-1, with D possibly TRBD2 on 7 matching bases. Germline values: CDR1 MDHEN, CDR2 SYDVKM. This CDR3 is built from 14 residues. The V gene lost 3 bases and the J gene lost 8 bases, with 14 bases spanning the gap. CDR3 in amino acids: CASSFRKGGDEQFF. CDR3 bases: TGTGCCAGCAGTTTTCGGAAGGGGGGGGATGAGCAGTTCTTC.

This clonotype was recorded at least ten times. The J gene is TRBJ2-7, the V gene TRBV4-2; 9 bases fit TRBD1. The junction had 4 bases not matched to a gene; V was cut back by 1 base and J by 0 bases. The CDR3 has 16 residues. Germline CDR1 LGHNA, CDR2 YNFKEQ. CDR3 residues: CASSQAQGANSYEQYF. CDR3 nucleotides: TGTGCCAGCAGCCAAGCACAGGGGGCCAACTCCTACGAGCAGTACTTC.

This clonotype was seen more than once but under ten times. The genes are TRBV5-6 and TRBJ1-2; possibly TRBD1 for D (6 bases). From germline, CDR1 is SGHDT and CDR2 YYEEEE. The CDR3 totals 15 residues. V shed 6 bases and J shed 0 bases, with 15 bases lying between them. This CDR3 is CASKDSMRPNYGYTF. The CDR3, as DNA: TGTGCCAGCAAGGACAGCATGAGGCCTAACTATGGCTACACCTTC.

This clonotype was recorded many times. The V gene is TRBV7-2, the J gene TRBJ2-3; 10 bases are a match to TRBD2. The V segment lost 6 bases and the J segment 3 bases; nucleotides outside the gene matches: 6. The germline gives CDR1 SGHTA, CDR2 FQGNSA. The CDR3 has 15 residues. CDR3 protein: CASRWLAGETDTQYF. As DNA, the CDR3 is TGTGCCAGCAGATGGCTAGCGGGAGAGACAGATACGCAGTATTTT.

This clonotype was counted a few times. J is TRBJ2-7 and V is TRBV4-3; 11 positions agree with TRBD2. The CDR3 runs 17 residues. Germline V CDR1 and CDR2: LGHNA, YSLEER. V dropped 4 bases and J dropped 3; count of bases not matched to a gene: 11. The CDR3 DNA is TGCGCCAGCAGCCGAAACCTACTAGCGGGAGAACTCTACGAGCAGTACTTC. Its translation is CASSRNLLAGELYEQYF.

This chain connects TRBV7-9 to TRBJ2-2, with TRBD2 as a possible D gene (5 bases). The CDR3 length is 15 residues. V dropped 4 bases and J dropped 0 bases, with 9 bases sitting between them. Per the germline V gene, CDR1 is SEHNR and CDR2 is FQNEAQ (reference sequence). In nucleotides, the CDR3 is TGTGCCAGCAGCTCCCGGGATACGAACACCGGGGAGCTGTTTTTT. This encodes CASSSRDTNTGELFF. The full variable domain, its missing parts supplied by reference TRBV7-9 and TRBJ2-2, is DTGVSQNPRHKITKRGQNVTFRCDPISEHNRLYWYRQTLGQGPEFLTYFQNEAQLEKSRLLSDRFSAERPKGSFSTLEIQRTEQGDSAMYLCASSSRDTNTGELFFGEGSRLTVL.

The genes are TRBV15 and TRBJ2-5; 8 bases agree with TRBD2. V shed 0 bases, J shed 4 bases, and the junction held 4 bases outside the gene matches. The CDR3 extends over 15 amino acids. Per the germline V gene, CDR1 is LNHNV and CDR2 is YYDKDF (reference sequence). DNA for the CDR3: TGTGCCACCAGCAGAGAGGTCGCGGGGGGAGAGACCCAGTACTTC. It encodes CATSREVAGGETQYF.

This clonotype was counted ten times or more. The J gene is TRBJ2-1, the V gene TRBV29-1, with D tentatively TRBD1 (6 bases). Germline V gene data show CDR1 as SQVTM and CDR2 as ANQGSEA. This CDR3 contains 11 residues. V lost 3 bases and J lost 9, with 9 bases in between. The CDR3 is CSVEGAGEQFF. The CDR3 DNA follows: TGCAGCGTTGAGGGGGCAGGTGAGCAGTTCTTC.

V gene TRBV29-1 combines with J gene TRBJ1-2, with no clear D. The germline V gene has CDR1 SQVTM and CDR2 ANQGSEA. This CDR3 is built from 14 residues. V dropped 0 bases and J dropped 0 bases, with 8 bases sitting between them. CDR3 sequence reads: CSVEDREANYGYTF. DNA for the CDR3: TGCAGCGTTGAAGACAGAGAAGCTAACTATGGCTACACCTTC. Using reference TRBV29-1 and TRBJ1-2 for the parts outside the CDR3, the full variable domain is SAVISQKPSRDICQRGTSLTIQCQVDSQVTMMFWYRQQPGQSLTLIATANQGSEATYESGFVIDKFPISRPNLTFSTLTVSNMSPEDSSIYLCSVEDREANYGYTFGSGTRLTVV.

The CDR3 spells CASSSTSGGAPETQYF. The CDR3 DNA reads TGTGCCAGCAGCTCCACTAGCGGGGGGGCCCCGGAGACCCAGTACTTC. The rearrangement uses TRBV7-9 and TRBJ2-5; 13 nucleotides align to TRBD2. Germline CDR1 reads SEHNR; CDR2 reads FQNEAQ (reference sequence). This CDR3 has 16 residues. The J segment lost 5 bases and the V segment lost 4 bases, leaving 7 bases of the junction unmatched.

This chain uses TRBV28 with TRBJ2-3; 12 bases are shared with TRBD2. The V gene's germline CDR1 is MDHEN and CDR2 SYDVKM. The length of the CDR3 is 17 residues. Trimming took 3 bases from V and 1 from J; bases not matched to a gene: 5. CDR3 nucleotides: TGTGCCAGCAGTTTCCCCCGACTAGCGGGGGGCACAGATACGCAGTATTTT. Protein product: CASSFPRLAGGTDTQYF.

The V and J genes are TRBV6-5 and TRBJ2-3, with no clear D. Looked up from germline, CDR1 is MNHEY and CDR2 is SVGAGI. The CDR3 covers 13 residues. Trimming stripped 2 bases from V and 2 bases from J, with 5 bases between. Here the CDR3 DNA reads TGTGCCAGCAGTTACGAGCCCACAGATACGCAGTATTTT. Protein sequence: CASSYEPTDTQYF.

This clonotype was found many times. The CDR3 region is CSVDLGLAGRHEQFF. CDR3 DNA: TGCAGCGTGGACCTTGGACTAGCGGGGCGCCATGAGCAGTTCTTC. V and J are TRBV29-1 and TRBJ2-1; 12 positions agree with TRBD2. The CDR3 is 15 residues long. V shed 6 bases and J 8 bases; nucleotides not matched to a gene: 11. Germline loops: CDR1 SQVTM, CDR2 ANQGSEA.

In its sample, this clonotype was seen a few times. V usage is TRBV7-6 and J usage is TRBJ2-1; D possibly corresponds to TRBD2 (6 bases). Germline lookup yields CDR1 SGHVS and CDR2 FNYEAQ. The CDR3 has 15 amino acids. The germline V and J ends were trimmed by 5 bases and 6 bases, with 17 bases remaining between them. In DNA, the CDR3 is TGTGCCAGCAGCGCGGGGACTCTTTTTCGCAATGAGCAGTTCTTC. Its protein is CASSAGTLFRNEQFF.

In this sample, this clonotype turned up many times. The rearrangement joins TRBV29-1 to TRBJ2-6; the D is unclear. The CDR3 is 16 residues long. Trimming left V 7 bases short and J 0 bases short, with 16 bases between. Germline V gene data show CDR1 as SQVTM and CDR2 as ANQGSEA. The CDR3 DNA sequence: TGCAGCGCCCTGGGCCACCATCGCTCTGGGGCCAACGTCCTGACTTTC. It is translated as CSALGHHRSGANVLTF.

J is TRBJ2-3 and V is TRBV9; D is possibly TRBD2 (6 bases). CDR1 and CDR2 from the germline V gene are SGDLS and YYNGEE. The CDR3 is 15 residues long. The V gene lost 7 bases and the J gene lost 2 bases, with 17 bases spanning the gap. CDR3 DNA sequence: TGTGCCAGCGCAGAAAAGGAGGGGCTCACAGATACGCAGTATTTT. Translated, it gives CASAEKEGLTDTQYF.

V gene TRBV6-2 or TRBV6-3 combines with J gene TRBJ2-7; D remains ambiguous. Germline CDR1 reads MNHEY; CDR2 reads SVGEGT. This CDR3 contains 16 residues. Trimming left V 0 bases short and J 0 bases short, with 12 bases between. The CDR3 reads CASSYSEQQSSYEQYF. The CDR3 region has the DNA TGTGCCAGCAGTTACTCGGAGCAACAATCCTCCTACGAGCAGTACTTC.

The chain combines TRBV6-5 with TRBJ2-1, with D perhaps assigned TRBD1 or TRBD2 (6 bases each). The CDR3 has 13 residues. Trimming shortened V by 0 bases and J by 15 bases, and 15 bases separated the two germline ends. Per germline, CDR1 MNHEY and CDR2 SVGAGI. This CDR3 reads CASSYSGGNDRFF. The CDR3 nucleotides are TGTGCCAGCAGTTACTCGGGGGGCAATGATCGGTTCTTC.

A few counts support this clonotype. The V call is TRBV5-6, the J call TRBJ2-7; 8 bases agree with TRBD1. Germline loops: CDR1 SGHDT, CDR2 YYEEEE. The CDR3 is made up of 15 amino acids. Losses at the gene ends were 2 bases for V and 4 bases for J; bases not matched to a gene: 8. As DNA, the CDR3 is TGTGCCAGCAGCTTCAGGGGGCTTAATGGGTACGAGCAGTACTTC. Translation gives CASSFRGLNGYEQYF.

This clonotype has at least ten counts. The V and J genes are TRBV7-2 and TRBJ1-1; D is uncertain. The CDR3 totals 14 residues. CDR1 and CDR2 from the germline V gene are SGHTA and FQGNSA. With 4 bases removed from V and 1 base from J, the gap between germline ends came to 10 bases. The DNA of the CDR3 is TGTGCCAGCAGCTCGGAAGGAGGGAACACTGAAGCTTTCTTT. The encoded protein is CASSSEGGNTEAFF.

This clonotype came up a few times. This rearrangement joins TRBV2 to TRBJ2-7; tentative D call: TRBD1 (6 bases). Trimming cost V 5 bases and J 2 bases, with 16 bases left between them. Germline CDR1 is SNHLY and CDR2 is FYNNEI. The CDR3 extends over 15 amino acids. CDR3 loop: CASSWRQEPTYEQYF. DNA of the CDR3: TGTGCCAGCAGTTGGAGACAGGAACCTACCTACGAGCAGTACTTC.

The chain has TRBV29-1 and TRBJ2-2; 9 bases match TRBD2. This CDR3 has 18 residues. Germline CDR1 SQVTM, CDR2 ANQGSEA. V was clipped by 3 bases and J by 3 bases; unmatched bases: 14. CDR3 protein: CSVDGLKGVAGDTGELFF. In nucleotides, the CDR3 is TGCAGCGTTGATGGGTTGAAAGGGGTAGCGGGAGACACCGGGGAGCTGTTTTTT.

This clonotype was observed a few times. The V gene is TRBV5-1, the J gene TRBJ1-6; D gene ambiguous. Per germline, CDR1 SGHRS and CDR2 YFSETQ. CDR3 length: 13 residues. Trimming removed 5 bases from V and 10 bases from J, with 13 bases in between. The CDR3: CASSDREYSPLHF. CDR3 sequence (DNA): TGCGCCAGCAGTGATCGGGAGTACTCACCCCTCCACTTT.

The chain has TRBV27 and TRBJ2-7; D gene uncertain. The length of the CDR3 is 13 residues. Germline CDR1 MNHEY, CDR2 SMNVEV (reference sequence). V lost 5 bases, J lost 3 bases, and 11 bases lay in between. Here the CDR3 DNA reads TGTGCCAGCAGTACGGACGTACGCTACGAGCAGTACTTC. It translates to CASSTDVRYEQYF.

Details on this clonotype: One base away lies a much larger clone, so this may be a sequencing read error. This CDR3 fails to terminate in the conserved phenylalanine or tryptophan, so it likely reflects a read error. The CDR3 nucleotides are TGTGCCAGTACCAGTACAGATACGCAGTATTTA. It codes for CASTSTDTQYL. The rearrangement uses TRBV28 and TRBJ2-3; D gene unclear. The CDR3 has 11 amino acids. CDR1 is MDHEN, CDR2 SYDVKM, per germline. Trimming took 9 bases from V and 3 from J, leaving 7 bases between them.

This clonotype was recorded at least ten times. V is TRBV18 and J is TRBJ2-2; TRBD1 is a possible D gene (6 bases). The germline V gene encodes CDR1 KGHSH and CDR2 LQKENI. Trimming took off 1 base at V and 3 bases at J, with 12 bases between the two ends. The CDR3 extends over 16 amino acids. The CDR3 DNA follows: TGTGCCAGCTCACCACTGAACAGGGAGTACACCGGGGAGCTGTTTTTT. It is translated as CASSPLNREYTGELFF.